Presented here are 12 T cell receptor beta chains from one specimen sequenced in a study of early T cells in non-severe SARS-CoV-2 infection (dated by TCRdb to the early 2020s). Libraries were built with 5' RACE. Sequencing instrument: NextSeq 500. TCRdb redid the processing of the public reads, applying fastp at Q25 and MiXCR, and retained in-frame beta chains. Records with the same CDR3 protein are collapsed into one entry carrying the most frequent genes and DNA. This sample holds 20,000 to 30,000 distinct CDR3 sequences; 5.5% were observed only once. Of the sample, 2% to 3% is held by the ten largest clones. Sequenced input: whole blood. The receptors shown here come from an adult who was a healthcare worker with PCR-confirmed SARS-CoV-2 infection or an uninfected control (not recorded which).

This clonotype is medium-sized. This chain connects TRBV5-1 to TRBJ1-2; 10 positions match TRBD1. This CDR3 region has 14 residues. After removal of 4 bases from V and 5 bases from J, the junction contained 5 bases not matched to a gene. Germline values: CDR1 SGHRS, CDR2 YFSETQ. The chain's CDR3 is CASSPWTGGYGYTF. The CDR3 coding sequence is TGCGCCAGCAGCCCCTGGACAGGGGGGTATGGCTACACCTTC.

This clonotype showed up many times. This chain uses TRBV5-1 with TRBJ2-5, with 7 bases aligning to TRBD2. This CDR3 comprises 14 residues. V shed 2 bases and J 4 bases; nucleotides not matched to a gene: 5. Germline V gene sequence: CDR1 SGHRS, CDR2 YFSETQ. CDR3 nucleotide sequence: TGCGCCAGCAGCTTCTCAGGGAGGGGAGAGACCCAGTACTTC. Amino acids: CASSFSGRGETQYF.

In DNA form, the CDR3 reads TGTGCCAGCAGCTTAGGGGGGGTCCCCTACGAGCAGTACTTC. Encoded protein: CASSLGGVPYEQYF. The chain couples TRBV7-3 to TRBJ2-7; 7 nucleotides match TRBD2. The CDR3 has 14 residues. With V trimmed by 2 bases and J by 2 bases, 3 bases remained unmatched. Per germline, CDR1 SGHTA and CDR2 FQGTGA.

This clonotype was recorded at least ten times. The rearrangement links TRBV28 to TRBJ1-2; the D is unclear. The CDR3 length is 15 residues. From germline, CDR1 is MDHEN and CDR2 SYDVKM. V was shortened by 7 bases and J by 6 bases, with 21 bases between the two germline ends. The CDR3 loop is CASTPPHLKLDGYTF. The CDR3 bases are TGTGCCAGCACCCCGCCCCACTTGAAACTGGATGGCTACACCTTC.

This clonotype was recorded a few times. The chain recombines TRBV6-5 with TRBJ1-1; D is perhaps TRBD1 (6 bases). The germline V gene has CDR1 MNHEY and CDR2 SVGAGI. Deletions cut 2 bases from V and 3 bases from J, with 13 bases between. The CDR3 totals 15 residues. The CDR3 coding sequence is TGTGCCAGCAGTTACCGGCAGGGGCACCACACTGAAGCTTTCTTT. Protein: CASSYRQGHHTEAFF.

This clonotype occurred many times. The CDR3 loop is CASSYAGLYNEQFF. CDR3 in DNA: TGTGCCAGCAGTTACGCGGGGTTGTACAATGAGCAGTTCTTC. This chain connects TRBV6-6 to TRBJ2-1, with a tentative D call TRBD2 (6 bases). This CDR3 region has 14 residues. V was pared by 2 bases and J by 4 bases, with 9 bases between. Germline V lookup: CDR1 MNHNY, CDR2 SVGAGI (reference sequence).

This clonotype was seen more than once but under ten times. The J gene is TRBJ2-2, the V gene TRBV3-1; D remains unclear. This CDR3 comprises 15 residues. The V end lost 1 base, the J end lost 7 bases, and 13 bases lay between the germline ends. The germline V gene encodes CDR1 LGHDT and CDR2 YNNKEL (reference sequence). Here the CDR3 DNA reads TGTGCCAGCAGCCAAGGCAATAGCAGAGTCGGGGAGCTGTTTTTT. Translated: CASSQGNSRVGELFF.

This clonotype was observed at least ten times. V usage is TRBV7-9 and J usage is TRBJ1-6; D is possibly TRBD1 (5 bases). From germline, CDR1 is SEHNR and CDR2 FQNEAQ (reference sequence). The CDR3 is 16 residues long. Between the trimmed V and J ends, which lost 5 bases and 0 bases, there was a span of 11 bases. The CDR3 DNA sequence: TGTGCCAGCAGCCGCGAGAGGGGCTCCTATAATTCACCCCTCCACTTT. It yields the protein CASSRERGSYNSPLHF.

There are a few counts of this clonotype. The J gene is TRBJ2-5, the V gene TRBV20-1; 9 positions match TRBD1. The germline gives CDR1 DFQATT, CDR2 SNEGSKA (reference sequence). The trim removed 2 bases at V and 2 bases at J, leaving 6 bases unmatched. The CDR3 is made up of 15 amino acids. CDR3: CSARQQGAFQETQYF. CDR3 coding DNA: TGCAGTGCTAGACAACAGGGGGCGTTTCAAGAGACCCAGTACTTC.

This clonotype was seen many times. V and J are TRBV5-1 and TRBJ2-7; 10 bases fit TRBD2. Germline V gene sequence: CDR1 SGHRS, CDR2 YFSETQ. CDR3 length: 14 amino acids. J was trimmed by 6 bases and V by 0 bases; bases with no gene match: 3. The CDR3 loop is CASSLASGGGEQYF. CDR3 sequence (DNA): TGCGCCAGCAGCTTGGCTAGCGGGGGAGGCGAGCAGTACTTC.

V and J are TRBV4-1 and TRBJ1-4; weak D call: TRBD1 (6 bases). This CDR3 has 16 residues. The V and J ends lost 4 bases and 8 bases respectively, with 20 bases between them. Germline V CDR1 and CDR2: MGHRA, YSYEKL. The CDR3 nucleotides read TGCGCCAGCAGCCCCAGTCATCAGGGGAGAGGGGAAAAACTGTTTTTT. Its translation is CASSPSHQGRGEKLFF.

This clonotype showed up many times. This chain links TRBV12-3 or TRBV12-4 with TRBJ1-5; tentatively, D is TRBD1 (5 bases). The ends were cut back, 3 bases at V and 5 bases at J, with 17 bases in the middle. There are 16 residues in the CDR3. Written as DNA, the CDR3 is TGTGCCAGCAGTTTTCGTGCTGAGGGACCCCATCAGCCCCAGCATTTT. This sequence encodes CASSFRAEGPHQPQHF.